This TCR beta chain was sequenced during a study of cytomegalovirus exposure and HLA in healthy donors. Study findings and constraints: Further analysis, carried out later, found HLA-associated TCR beta chains more clonally expanded than equally common other chains. TCR beta V segments were, for the most part, productive about 87% or about 30% of the time in an earlier analysis.

The PCR employed 60 Vbeta primers together with 13 Jbeta primers. Original processing methods: Later, some 79 million unique TCR beta chains were counted in an analysis, and some 9.9 million of them were shared. The data were produced by immunoSEQ multiplex PCR, yet TCRdb's version contains in-frame clones alone and is incomplete. For V, J and clone size, that table is used; D and trimming come from the DNA. Among 150,000 to 200,000 clones listed, 60% to 85% were seen once. Note on this clone: The antigen is undetermined.

Trimming removed 4 bases at V and 9 bases at J, with 22 bases between. Germline V gene data show CDR1 as MNHEY and CDR2 as SMNVEV (reference sequence). The CDR3 extends over 16 amino acids. Source material: PBMCs. The J gene is TRBJ2-1, the V gene TRBV27; TRBD1 might be the D (6 bases). This sequence originates from a man aged 40-50 years in good health and CMV-seronegative. The CDR3 sequence: CASSYSPGVPSGEQFF. The CDR3 bases are TGTGCCAGCAGTTACTCACCAGGGGTACCTTCTGGTGAGCAGTTCTTC.